This T cell receptor (beta chain) was obtained from a study of cytomegalovirus exposure and HLA in healthy donors. General study findings and limits: A link between a missense DCLRE1C variant and TCR beta V- and J-gene trimming emerged from a later analysis. It was assumed in the presence/absence analyses that sequencing depth was roughly uniform across donors. In a later analysis, specific HLA alleles were associated with over 15,000 TCR beta sequences at a 0.05 false discovery rate.

The CDR3 has 14 amino acids. Germline CDR1 SQVTM, CDR2 ANQGSEA. The J segment lost 4 bases and the V segment lost 7 bases, leaving 7 bases of the junction unmatched. Primers for the PCR totalled 60 Vbeta and 13 Jbeta. Repertoires were generated with immunoSEQ multiplex PCR, while TCRdb's copy carries only in-frame clones and drops some. The sample records approximately 250,000 clones, approximately 84% being singletons. Worth noting for this clone: No antigen is known for it.

The sequenced sample was PBMCs. The receptor's source is a girl between 2 and 10 years old in good health and CMV-seronegative. J is TRBJ2-3 and V is TRBV29-1, with 11 positions matching TRBD2. CDR3 sequence reads: CSGLPGLAADTQYF. CDR3 sequence (DNA): TGCAGCGGGCTACCGGGACTAGCGGCAGATACGCAGTATTTT.